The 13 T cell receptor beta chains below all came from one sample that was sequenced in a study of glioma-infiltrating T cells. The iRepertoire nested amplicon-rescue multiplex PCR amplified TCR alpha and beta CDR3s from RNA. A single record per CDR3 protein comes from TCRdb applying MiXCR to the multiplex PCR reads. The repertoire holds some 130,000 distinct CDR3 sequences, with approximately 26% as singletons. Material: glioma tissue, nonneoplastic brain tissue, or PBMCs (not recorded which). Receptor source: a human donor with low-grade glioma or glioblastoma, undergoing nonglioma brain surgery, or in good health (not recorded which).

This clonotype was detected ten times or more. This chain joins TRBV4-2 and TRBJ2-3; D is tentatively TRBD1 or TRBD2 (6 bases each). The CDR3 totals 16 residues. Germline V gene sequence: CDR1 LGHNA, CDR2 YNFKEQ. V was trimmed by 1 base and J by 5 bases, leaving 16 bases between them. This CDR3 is CASSQVIGGDQDTQYF. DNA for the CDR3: TGTGCCAGCAGCCAAGTAATCGGGGGCGATCAAGATACGCAGTATTTT.

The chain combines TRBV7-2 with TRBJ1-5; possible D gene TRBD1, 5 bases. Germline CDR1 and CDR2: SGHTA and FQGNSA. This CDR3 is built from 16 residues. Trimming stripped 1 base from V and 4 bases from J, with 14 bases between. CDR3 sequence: CASSLGGGVENQPQHF. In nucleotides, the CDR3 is TGTGCCAGCAGCTTAGGGGGAGGGGTTGAAAATCAGCCCCAGCATTTT.

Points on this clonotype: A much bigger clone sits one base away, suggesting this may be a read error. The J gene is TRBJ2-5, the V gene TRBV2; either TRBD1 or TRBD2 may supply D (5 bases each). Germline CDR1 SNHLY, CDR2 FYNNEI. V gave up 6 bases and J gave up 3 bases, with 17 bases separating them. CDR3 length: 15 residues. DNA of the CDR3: TGTGCCAGCAGCGCCCCTCTCGAGGGGAAAGAGACCCAGTACTTC. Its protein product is CASSAPLEGKETQYF.

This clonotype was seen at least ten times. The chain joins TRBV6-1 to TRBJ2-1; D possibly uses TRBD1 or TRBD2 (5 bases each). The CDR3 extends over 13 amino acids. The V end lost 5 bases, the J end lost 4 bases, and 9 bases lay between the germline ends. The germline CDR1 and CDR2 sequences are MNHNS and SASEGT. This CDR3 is CASSWDLYNEQFF. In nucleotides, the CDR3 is TGTGCCAGCAGTTGGGACCTATACAATGAGCAGTTCTTC.

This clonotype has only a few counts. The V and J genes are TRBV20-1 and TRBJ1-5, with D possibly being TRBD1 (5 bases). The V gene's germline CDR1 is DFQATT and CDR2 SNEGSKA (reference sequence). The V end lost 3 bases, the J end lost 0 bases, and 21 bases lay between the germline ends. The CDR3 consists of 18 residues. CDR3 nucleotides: TGCAGTGCTAGTTCTACAGGCGCAGTTGCTGGTAGCAATCAGCCCCAGCATTTT. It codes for CSASSTGAVAGSNQPQHF.

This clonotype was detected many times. This chain's CDR3 is CASSAPTVTEAFF. DNA of the CDR3: TGTGCCAGCAGTGCCCCTACAGTCACTGAAGCTTTCTTT. The chain employs TRBV27 and TRBJ1-1; D is unresolved. Germline lookup yields CDR1 MNHEY and CDR2 SMNVEV (reference sequence). Deletions cut 5 bases from V and 4 bases from J, with 11 bases between. This CDR3 has 13 residues.

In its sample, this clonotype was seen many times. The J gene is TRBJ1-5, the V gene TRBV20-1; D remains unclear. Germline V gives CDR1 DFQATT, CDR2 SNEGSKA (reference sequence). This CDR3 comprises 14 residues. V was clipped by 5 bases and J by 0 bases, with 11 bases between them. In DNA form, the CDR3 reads TGCAGTGCTCTACAGCATAATAGCAATCAGCCCCAGCATTTT. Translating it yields CSALQHNSNQPQHF.

CDR3 region: CARPLGTGVKTGELFF. CDR3 coding DNA: TGTGCCAGGCCGCTTGGGACAGGGGTTAAGACCGGGGAGCTGTTTTTT. The chain combines TRBV7-3 with TRBJ2-2, with 10 bases fitting TRBD1. This CDR3 contains 16 residues. Germline loops: CDR1 SGHTA, CDR2 FQGTGA. Trimming cost V 9 bases and J 5 bases; bases outside gene matches: 12.

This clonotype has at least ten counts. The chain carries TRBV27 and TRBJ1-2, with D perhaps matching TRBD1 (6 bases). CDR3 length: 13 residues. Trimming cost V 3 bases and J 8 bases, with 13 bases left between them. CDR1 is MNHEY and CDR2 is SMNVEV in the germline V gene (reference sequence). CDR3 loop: CASSLGGLGGYTF. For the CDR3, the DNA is TGTGCCAGCAGTTTGGGGGGGCTGGGGGGCTACACCTTC.

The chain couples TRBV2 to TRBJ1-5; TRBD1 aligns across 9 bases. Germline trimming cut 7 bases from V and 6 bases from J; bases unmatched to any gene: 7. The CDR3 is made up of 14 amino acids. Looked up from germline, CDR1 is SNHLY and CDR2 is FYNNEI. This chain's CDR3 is CASKDRGSIQPQHF. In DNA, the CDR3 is TGTGCCAGCAAGGACAGGGGCTCCATTCAGCCCCAGCATTTT.

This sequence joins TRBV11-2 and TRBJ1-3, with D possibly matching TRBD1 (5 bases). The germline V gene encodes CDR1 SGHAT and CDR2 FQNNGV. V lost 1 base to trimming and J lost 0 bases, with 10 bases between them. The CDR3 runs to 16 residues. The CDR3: CASSLAGDRSGNTIYF. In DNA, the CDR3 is TGTGCCAGCAGCTTAGCCGGGGACCGCTCTGGAAACACCATATATTTT.

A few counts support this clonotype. The CDR3 nucleotides read TGCGCCAGCAGCCTTGGACCGGTCTACAATGAGCAGTTCTTC. This gives the protein CASSLGPVYNEQFF. The chain combines TRBV4-1 with TRBJ2-1; D unresolved. V dropped 4 bases and J dropped 3 bases, with 10 bases sitting between them. Germline V gene data show CDR1 as MGHRA and CDR2 as YSYEKL. The CDR3 has 14 residues.

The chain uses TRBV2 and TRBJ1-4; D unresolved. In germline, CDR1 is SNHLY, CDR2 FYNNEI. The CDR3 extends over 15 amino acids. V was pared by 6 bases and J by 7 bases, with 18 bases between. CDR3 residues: CASRPRRASVEKLFF. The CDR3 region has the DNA TGTGCCAGCAGGCCCCGCCGTGCTAGCGTTGAAAAACTGTTTTTT.